This T cell receptor beta chain was sequenced in a study of cytomegalovirus exposure and HLA in healthy donors. Whole-study context: Some 80 million unique TCR sequences came from HLA-typed donors in an early release.

There are 19 residues in the CDR3. Trimming removed 5 bases from V and 3 bases from J; junction bases left unmatched: 22. CDR1 is MDHEN, CDR2 SYDVKM, per germline. Primers: 60 Vbeta forward and 13 Jbeta reverse. The method was immunoSEQ multiplex PCR; TCRdb's version includes in-frame clones alone and lacks a portion of them. The sample lists approximately 160,000 clones, about 80% occurring once. In regard to this clone: Its antigen is undetermined.

Study observations and caveats: Researchers catalogued about 150 TCR beta chains as cytomegalovirus-associated. Versus the approximately 670-donor mean, an Asian-associated ancestry cluster reportedly showed fewer N-insertions in a later analysis.

The clonotype comes from a young man in good health and CMV-seropositive. Sequencing input: PBMCs. The chain is built from TRBV28 and TRBJ2-7; 7 nucleotides match TRBD1. The CDR3 here is CASSGLPSRTTGILYEQYF. In DNA form, the CDR3 reads TGTGCCAGCAGTGGGCTACCTTCTAGAACGACAGGGATACTCTACGAGCAGTACTTC.